The clone carrying this T cell receptor (beta chain) has only a few counts. Antigen specificity is unknown. The data originate from a study of T-cell memory formation after mild COVID-19. As for the study in general: TCR clusters largely stayed donor specific. Overall study results and limits: There were some responding clones in pre-infection memory, which suggested that cross-reactive memory had joined.

A single record per CDR3 protein comes from TCRdb applying MiXCR to the 5' RACE reads. The sample has about 240,000 distinct CDR3 sequences; roughly a tenth are singletons. The sample taken for sequencing was PBMCs or a T cell subset sorted from them (not recorded which). This sequence originates from a man between 18 and 35 years old who had mild COVID-19 (a few samples of this study predate the infection). Cell type and time point are not known.

CDR3 sequence (DNA): TGTGCCAGCAGCTTGGGTGGTTCTGCGGGGGGCAAAGAGCAGTACGTC. Amino acids: CASSLGGSAGGKEQYV. This chain links TRBV5-8 with TRBJ2-7; TRBD2 matches 8 bases. The CDR3 totals 16 residues. The germline CDR1 and CDR2 sequences are SGHTS and YDEGEE. Germline trimming cut 0 bases from V and 7 bases from J; bases unmatched to any gene: 12.